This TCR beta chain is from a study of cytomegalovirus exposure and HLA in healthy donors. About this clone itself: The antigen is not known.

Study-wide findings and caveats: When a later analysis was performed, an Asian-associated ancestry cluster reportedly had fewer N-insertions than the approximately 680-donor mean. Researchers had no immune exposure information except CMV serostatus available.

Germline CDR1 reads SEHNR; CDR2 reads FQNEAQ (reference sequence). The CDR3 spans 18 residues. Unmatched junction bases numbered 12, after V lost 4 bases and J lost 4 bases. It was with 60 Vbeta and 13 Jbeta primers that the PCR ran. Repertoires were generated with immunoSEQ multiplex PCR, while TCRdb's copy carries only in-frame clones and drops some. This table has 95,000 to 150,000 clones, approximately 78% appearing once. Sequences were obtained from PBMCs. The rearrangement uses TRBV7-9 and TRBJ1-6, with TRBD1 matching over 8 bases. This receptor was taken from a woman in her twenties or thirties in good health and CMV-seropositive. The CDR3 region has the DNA TGTGCCAGCAGCTACTCGGAGACAGGGGTGACATATAATTCACCCCTCCACTTT. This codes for CASSYSETGVTYNSPLHF.